This T cell receptor beta chain is from a study of OX40 agonist ivuxolimab in advanced cancers. Per germline, CDR1 MGHDK and CDR2 SYGVNS. V gave up 8 bases and J gave up 1 base; unmatched junction bases: 8. The length of the CDR3 is 15 residues. This clone was seen only once. Some clones are missing from TCRdb's copy, which holds only in-frame ones; the method was immunoSEQ multiplex PCR. The sample yields 60,000 or so clones, roughly 86% seen once. The rearrangement joins TRBV25-1 to TRBJ2-7, with 10 bases lining up with TRBD1. This clonotype originated in an adult with an advanced solid tumor such as melanoma, head and neck, liver or kidney cancer. The material was CD4+ or CD8+ T cells sorted from blood, obtained in a trial of the OX40 agonist ivuxolimab. The CDR3 spells CASGPDRGLSYEQYF. In DNA, the CDR3 is TGTGCCAGCGGCCCAGACAGGGGGCTTTCCTACGAGCAGTACTTC.